The clone carrying this T cell receptor beta chain appeared a few times. The target antigen is unknown. Germline V lookup: CDR1 MGHDK, CDR2 SYGVNS. V was trimmed by 1 base and J by 5 bases, leaving 5 bases between them. CDR3 length equals 12 residues. This record comes from a study of cytomegalovirus exposure and HLA in healthy donors. Study-wide points: Reportedly, a later analysis found an Asian-associated ancestry cluster had fewer N-insertions than the approximately 700-donor mean.

The study ran its PCR with 60 Vbeta and 13 Jbeta primers. Sequencing was performed with immunoSEQ multiplex PCR; in TCRdb, only in-frame clones are kept and a portion is missing. In the table there are approximately 70,000 clones, roughly 72% of which are singletons. The source material was PBMCs. The J gene is TRBJ1-2, the V gene TRBV25-1; D gene unclear. The TCR originated in a man aged 50 to 59 in good health and CMV-seronegative. CDR3 protein: CASSELSYGYTF. DNA of the CDR3: TGTGCCAGCAGTGAATTATCGTATGGCTACACCTTC.